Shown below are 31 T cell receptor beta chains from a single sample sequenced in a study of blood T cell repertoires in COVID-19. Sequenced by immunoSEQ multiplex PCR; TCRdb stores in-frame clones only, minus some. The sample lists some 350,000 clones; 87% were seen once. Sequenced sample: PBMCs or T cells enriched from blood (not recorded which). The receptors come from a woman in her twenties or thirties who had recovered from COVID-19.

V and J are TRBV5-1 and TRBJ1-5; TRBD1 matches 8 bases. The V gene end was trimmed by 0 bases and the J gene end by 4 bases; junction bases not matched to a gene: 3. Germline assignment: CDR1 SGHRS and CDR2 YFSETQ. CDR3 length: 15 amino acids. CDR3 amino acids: CASSLGGTGNQPQHF. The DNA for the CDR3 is TGCGCCAGCAGCTTGGGCGGGACAGGTAATCAGCCCCAGCATTTT.

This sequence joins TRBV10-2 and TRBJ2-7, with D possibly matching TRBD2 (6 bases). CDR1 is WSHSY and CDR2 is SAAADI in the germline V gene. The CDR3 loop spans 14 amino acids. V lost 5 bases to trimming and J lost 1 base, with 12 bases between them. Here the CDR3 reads CASSRDSRSYEQYF. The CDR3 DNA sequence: TGCGCCAGCAGTAGGGACTCTCGTTCCTACGAGCAGTACTTC.

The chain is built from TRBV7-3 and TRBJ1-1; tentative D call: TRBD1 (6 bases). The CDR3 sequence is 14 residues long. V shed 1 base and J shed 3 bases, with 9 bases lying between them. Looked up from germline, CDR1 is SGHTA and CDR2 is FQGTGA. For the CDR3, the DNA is TGTGCCAGCAGCTTAAGTCCAGGGGACACTGAAGCTTTCTTT. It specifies CASSLSPGDTEAFF.

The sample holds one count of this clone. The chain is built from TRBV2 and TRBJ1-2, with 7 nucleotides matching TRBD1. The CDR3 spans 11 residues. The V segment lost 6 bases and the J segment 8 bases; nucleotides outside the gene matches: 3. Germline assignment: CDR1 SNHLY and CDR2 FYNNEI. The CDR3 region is CASRTGKGYTF. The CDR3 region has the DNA TGTGCCAGCAGGACAGGGAAAGGCTACACCTTC.

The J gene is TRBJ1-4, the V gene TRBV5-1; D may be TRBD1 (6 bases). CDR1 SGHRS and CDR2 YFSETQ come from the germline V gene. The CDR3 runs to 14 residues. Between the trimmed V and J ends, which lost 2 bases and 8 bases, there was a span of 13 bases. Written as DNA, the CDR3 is TGCGCCAGCAGCTTACAGGGTATAGGCGAAAAACTGTTTTTT. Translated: CASSLQGIGEKLFF.

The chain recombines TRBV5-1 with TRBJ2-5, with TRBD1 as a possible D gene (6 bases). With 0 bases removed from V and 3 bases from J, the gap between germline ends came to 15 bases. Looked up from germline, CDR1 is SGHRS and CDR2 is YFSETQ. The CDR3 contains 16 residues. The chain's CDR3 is CASSLGLGGPEETQYF. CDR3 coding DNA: TGCGCCAGCAGCTTGGGTCTTGGGGGCCCTGAAGAGACCCAGTACTTC. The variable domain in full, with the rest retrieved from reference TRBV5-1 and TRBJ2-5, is KAGVTQTPRYLIKTRGQQVTLSCSPISGHRSVSWYQQTPGQGLQFLFEYFSETQRNKGNFPGRFSGRQFSNSRSEMNVSTLELGDSALYLCASSLGLGGPEETQYFGPGTRLLVL.

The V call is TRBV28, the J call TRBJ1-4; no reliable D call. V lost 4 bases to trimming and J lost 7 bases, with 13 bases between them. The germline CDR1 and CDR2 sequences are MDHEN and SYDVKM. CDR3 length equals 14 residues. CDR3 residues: CASSYGPEGEKLFF. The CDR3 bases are TGTGCCAGCAGTTATGGCCCCGAGGGTGAAAAACTGTTTTTT.

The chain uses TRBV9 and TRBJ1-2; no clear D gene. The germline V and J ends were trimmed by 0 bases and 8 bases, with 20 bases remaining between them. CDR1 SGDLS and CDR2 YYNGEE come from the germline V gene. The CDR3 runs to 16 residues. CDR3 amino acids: CASSVAEGGTQSGYTF. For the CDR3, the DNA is TGTGCCAGCAGCGTAGCGGAGGGTGGTACTCAGAGCGGCTACACCTTC. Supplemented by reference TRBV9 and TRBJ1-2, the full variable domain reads DSGVTQTPKHLITATGQRVTLRCSPRSGDLSVYWYQQSLDQGLQFLIQYYNGEERAKGNILERFSAQQFPDLHSELNLSSLELGDSALYFCASSVAEGGTQSGYTFGSGTRLTVV.

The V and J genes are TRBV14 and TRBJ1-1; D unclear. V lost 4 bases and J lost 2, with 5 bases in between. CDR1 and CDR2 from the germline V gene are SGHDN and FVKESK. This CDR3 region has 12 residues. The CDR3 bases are TGTGCCAGCAGCCCACTCAACACTGAAGCTTTCTTT. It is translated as CASSPLNTEAFF. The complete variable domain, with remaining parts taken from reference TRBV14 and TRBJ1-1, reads EAGVTQFPSHSVIEKGQTVTLRCDPISGHDNLYWYRRVMGKEIKFLLHFVKESKQDESGMPNNRFLAERTGGTYSTLKVQPAELEDSGVYFCASSPLNTEAFFGQGTRLTVV.

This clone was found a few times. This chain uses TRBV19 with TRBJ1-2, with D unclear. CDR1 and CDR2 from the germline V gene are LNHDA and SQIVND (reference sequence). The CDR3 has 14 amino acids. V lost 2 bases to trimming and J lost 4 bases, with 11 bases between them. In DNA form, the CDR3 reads TGTGCCAGTAGTATAACGGCAGGATCCTATGGCTACACCTTC. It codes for CASSITAGSYGYTF.

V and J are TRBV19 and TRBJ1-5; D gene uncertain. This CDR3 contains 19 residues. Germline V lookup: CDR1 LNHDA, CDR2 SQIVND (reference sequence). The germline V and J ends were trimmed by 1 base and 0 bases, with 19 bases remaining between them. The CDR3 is CASSIVPGSLRYSNQPQHF. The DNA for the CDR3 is TGTGCCAGTAGTATAGTACCGGGTTCATTGAGATATAGCAATCAGCCCCAGCATTTT. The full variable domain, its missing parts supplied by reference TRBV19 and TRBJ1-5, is DGGITQSPKYLFRKEGQNVTLSCEQNLNHDAMYWYRQDPGQGLRLIYYSQIVNDFQKGDIAEGYSVSREKKESFPLTVTSAQKNPTAFYLCASSIVPGSLRYSNQPQHFGDGTRLSIL.

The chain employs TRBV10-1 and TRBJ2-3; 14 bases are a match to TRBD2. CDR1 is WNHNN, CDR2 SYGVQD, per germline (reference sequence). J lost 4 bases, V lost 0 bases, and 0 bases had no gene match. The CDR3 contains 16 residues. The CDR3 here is CASSESTSGGADTQYF. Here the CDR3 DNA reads TGCGCCAGCAGTGAGTCGACTAGCGGGGGGGCAGATACGCAGTATTTT.

CDR3 protein: CASSLGASGDTYEQYF. The DNA for the CDR3 is TGTGCCAGCAGCTTAGGTGCTAGCGGGGACACCTACGAGCAGTACTTC. V usage is TRBV13 and J usage is TRBJ2-7; 9 bases map to TRBD2. CDR1 and CDR2 (germline): PRHDT, FYEKMQ (reference sequence). The V gene end was trimmed by 0 bases and the J gene end by 2 bases; junction bases not matched to a gene: 5. The CDR3 has 16 residues.

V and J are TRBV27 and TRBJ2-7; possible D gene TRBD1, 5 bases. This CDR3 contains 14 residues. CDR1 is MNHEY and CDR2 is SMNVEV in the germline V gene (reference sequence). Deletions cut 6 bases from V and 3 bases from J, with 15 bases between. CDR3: CASSTTVGDYEQYF. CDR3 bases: TGTGCCAGCAGCACGACTGTAGGGGACTACGAGCAGTACTTC.

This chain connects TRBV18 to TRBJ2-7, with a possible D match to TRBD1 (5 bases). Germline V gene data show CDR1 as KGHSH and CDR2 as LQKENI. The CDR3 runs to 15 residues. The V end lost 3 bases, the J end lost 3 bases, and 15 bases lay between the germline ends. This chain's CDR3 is CASSPDNSPIYEQYF. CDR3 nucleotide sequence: TGTGCCAGCTCACCGGACAATTCCCCCATCTACGAGCAGTACTTC.

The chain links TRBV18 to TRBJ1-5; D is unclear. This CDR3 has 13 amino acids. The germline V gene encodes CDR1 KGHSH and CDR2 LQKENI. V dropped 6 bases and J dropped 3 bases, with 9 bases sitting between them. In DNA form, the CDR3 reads TGTGCCAGCTCTTTACAATTCAATCAGCCCCAGCATTTT. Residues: CASSLQFNQPQHF.

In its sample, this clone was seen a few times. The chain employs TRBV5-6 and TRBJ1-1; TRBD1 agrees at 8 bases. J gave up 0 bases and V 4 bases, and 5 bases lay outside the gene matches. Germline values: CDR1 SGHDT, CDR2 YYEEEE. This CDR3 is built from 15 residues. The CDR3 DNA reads TGTGCCAGCAGCCCCGGGGACAGGATGAACACTGAAGCTTTCTTT. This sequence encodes CASSPGDRMNTEAFF.

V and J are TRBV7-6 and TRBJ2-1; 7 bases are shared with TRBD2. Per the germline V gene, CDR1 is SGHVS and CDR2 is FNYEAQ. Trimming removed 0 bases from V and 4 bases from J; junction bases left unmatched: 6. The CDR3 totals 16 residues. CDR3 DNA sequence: TGTGCCAGCAGCTTAGCGGGCGGGAGCCATTACAATGAGCAGTTCTTC. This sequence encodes CASSLAGGSHYNEQFF.

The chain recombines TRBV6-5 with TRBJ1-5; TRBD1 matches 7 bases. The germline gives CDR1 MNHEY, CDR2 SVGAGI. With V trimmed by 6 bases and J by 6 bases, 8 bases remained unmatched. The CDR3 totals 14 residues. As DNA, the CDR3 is TGTGCCAGCAGCCCGACAGGGTTTAGTCAGCCCCAGCATTTT. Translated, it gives CASSPTGFSQPQHF.

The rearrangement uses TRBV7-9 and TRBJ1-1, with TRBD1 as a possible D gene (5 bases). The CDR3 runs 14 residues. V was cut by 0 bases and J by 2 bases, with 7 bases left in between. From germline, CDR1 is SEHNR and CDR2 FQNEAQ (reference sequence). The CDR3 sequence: CASSLAGLNTEAFF. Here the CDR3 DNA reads TGTGCCAGCAGCTTAGCGGGGCTTAACACTGAAGCTTTCTTT.

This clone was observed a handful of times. CDR3 in amino acids: CASSSGTSGETQYF. CDR3 in DNA: TGTGCCAGCAGCTCTGGGACTAGCGGAGAGACCCAGTACTTC. The chain joins TRBV7-2 to TRBJ2-5, with 11 bases matching TRBD2. CDR1 SGHTA and CDR2 FQGNSA come from the germline V gene. J gave up 4 bases and V 4 bases, and 2 bases lay outside the gene matches. The CDR3 is 14 amino acids.

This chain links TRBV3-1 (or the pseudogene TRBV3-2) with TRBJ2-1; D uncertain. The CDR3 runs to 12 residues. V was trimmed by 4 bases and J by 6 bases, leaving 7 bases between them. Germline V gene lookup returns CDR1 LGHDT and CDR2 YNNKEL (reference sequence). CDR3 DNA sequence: TGTGCCAGCAGCCCTTGGAGCAATGAGCAGTTCTTC. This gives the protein CASSPWSNEQFF.

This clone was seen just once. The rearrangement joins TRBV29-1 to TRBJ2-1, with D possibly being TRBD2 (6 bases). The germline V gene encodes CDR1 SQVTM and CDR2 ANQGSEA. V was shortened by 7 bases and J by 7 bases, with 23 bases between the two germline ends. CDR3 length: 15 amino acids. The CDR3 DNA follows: TGCAGCGCCGGGGATCGCAGGGAGGTAAGAAATGAGCAGTTCTTC. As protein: CSAGDRREVRNEQFF.

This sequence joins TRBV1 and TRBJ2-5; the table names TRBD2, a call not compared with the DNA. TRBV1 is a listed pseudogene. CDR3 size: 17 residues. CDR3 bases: TGCACCGGACTATCTAGCGGGATAATCGTACACCAAGAGACCCAGTACTTC. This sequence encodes CTGLSSGIIVHQETQYF.

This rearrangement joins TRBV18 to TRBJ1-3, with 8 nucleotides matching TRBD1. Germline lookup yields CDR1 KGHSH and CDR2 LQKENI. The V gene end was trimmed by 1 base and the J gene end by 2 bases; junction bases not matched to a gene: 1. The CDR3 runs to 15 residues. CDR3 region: CASSPLTGAGNTIYF. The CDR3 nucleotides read TGTGCCAGCTCACCACTGACAGGGGCTGGAAACACCATATATTTT.

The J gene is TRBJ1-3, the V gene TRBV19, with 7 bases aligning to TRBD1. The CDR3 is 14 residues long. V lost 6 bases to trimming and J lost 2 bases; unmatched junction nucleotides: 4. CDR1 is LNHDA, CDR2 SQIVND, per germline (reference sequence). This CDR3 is CASRDDRAGNTIYF. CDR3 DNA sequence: TGTGCCAGTAGAGACGACAGGGCTGGAAACACCATATATTTT.

The CDR3 here is CASSFLSGGPYDTQYF. The CDR3 bases are TGTGCCAGCAGCTTTCTCAGCGGGGGTCCCTACGATACGCAGTATTTT. This chain uses TRBV7-9 with TRBJ2-3; 8 positions agree with TRBD2. CDR1 is SEHNR and CDR2 is FQNEAQ in the germline V gene (reference sequence). The CDR3 is 16 amino acids. Trimming at V came to 3 bases and at J to 6 bases, leaving 11 bases not matched to a gene.

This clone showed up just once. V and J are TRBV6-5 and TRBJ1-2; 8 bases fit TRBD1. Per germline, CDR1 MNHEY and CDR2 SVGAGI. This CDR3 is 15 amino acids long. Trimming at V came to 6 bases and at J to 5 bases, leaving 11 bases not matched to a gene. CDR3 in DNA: TGTGCCAGCAGATATACTAGACAGGGGCGGTATGGCTACACCTTC. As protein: CASRYTRQGRYGYTF.

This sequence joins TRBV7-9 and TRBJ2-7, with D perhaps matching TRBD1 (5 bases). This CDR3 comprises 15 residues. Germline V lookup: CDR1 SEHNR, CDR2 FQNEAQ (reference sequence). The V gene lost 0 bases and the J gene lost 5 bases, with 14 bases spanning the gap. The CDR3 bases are TGTGCCAGCAGCTTAGCGATCCAGGGTCACAACGAGCAGTACTTC. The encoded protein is CASSLAIQGHNEQYF.

DNA of the CDR3: TGTGCCAGTAGTGGGGTTTCTGTGACAGGGCGTAATCAGCCCCAGCATTTT. As protein: CASSGVSVTGRNQPQHF. The chain joins TRBV19 to TRBJ1-5, with 7 bases fitting TRBD1. The CDR3 has 17 amino acids. Losses at the gene ends were 5 bases for V and 4 bases for J; bases not matched to a gene: 14. CDR1 and CDR2 (germline): LNHDA, SQIVND (reference sequence).

Here the CDR3 reads CASSGSGQGAHRSYEQYF. The CDR3 DNA follows: TGTGCCAGCTCAGGCTCGGGACAGGGGGCCCACCGCTCCTACGAGCAGTACTTC. V gene TRBV18 combines with J gene TRBJ2-7; 12 nucleotides align to TRBD1. Germline V CDR1 and CDR2: KGHSH, LQKENI. Trimming cost V 5 bases and J 0 bases; bases outside gene matches: 11. The CDR3 consists of 18 residues.